This TCR beta chain is from a study of T cells after yellow fever vaccination. Study summary: Any fraction with a low cell number was prepared using SMART-Seq v4 Ultra Low Input.

Researchers made TCR cDNA using 5'RACE template switching, and this step added a universal primer site and UMIs. One entry per CDR3 protein, called by TCRdb with MiXCR from the 5' RACE reads. The data show about 370,000 distinct CDR3 sequences, 11% seen once. Study-wide results and limits: FACS-sorted repertoires might harbor abundant contaminating clonotypes from the bulk population.

The sample holds a few counts of this clonotype. Antigen: not known. The sample here was PBMCs, taken on the day of the first yellow fever vaccination. This receptor was taken from a man younger than 35 who received the YFV17D yellow fever vaccine.

The CDR3 DNA is TGCGCCAGCAGCCAAGAGGACATCTATTCACCCCTCCACTTT. Amino acid sequence: CASSQEDIYSPLHF. This sequence joins TRBV4-3 and TRBJ1-6; possibly TRBD1 for D (5 bases). CDR3 length: 14 residues. The germline V gene has CDR1 LGHNA and CDR2 YSLEER. V shed 0 bases and J shed 8 bases, with 8 bases lying between them.